These 3 T cell receptor beta chains were sequenced from one sample in a study of blood T cells in healthy people across ages. Alongside a J-beta primer mix, a sample-barcoded 5' primer served in a second PCR lasting about 6 to 11 cycles. TCRdb used MiXCR to reprocess the 5' RACE reads, holding one entry per CDR3 protein. The data show around 780,000 distinct CDR3 sequences, roughly three fifths seen once. What was sequenced was blood. All receptors come from a man aged 35 to 55 in good health.

The chain has TRBV7-2 and TRBJ1-4; 8 positions match TRBD1. V shed 5 bases, J shed 6 bases, and the junction held 8 bases outside the gene matches. Germline assignment: CDR1 SGHTA and CDR2 FQGNSA. The CDR3 length is 15 residues. The CDR3 nucleotides read TGTGCCAGCAGCCCGGCAGGGGGCTGGTATGAAAAACTGTTTTTT. Its translation is CASSPAGGWYEKLFF.

V and J are TRBV6-5 and TRBJ1-2; tentatively, D is TRBD1 (5 bases). V was clipped by 1 base and J by 4 bases, with 25 bases between them. CDR3 length: 19 residues. Germline CDR1 reads MNHEY; CDR2 reads SVGAGI. CDR3 DNA: TGTGCCAGCAGTTACTGGTGGGGGAAGCCAACCCCCCTCCTCTATGGCTACACCTTC. This gives the protein CASSYWWGKPTPLLYGYTF.

The V and J genes are TRBV24-1 and TRBJ2-1; 7 bases are shared with TRBD1. V shed 3 bases and J 4 bases; nucleotides not matched to a gene: 5. There are 15 residues in the CDR3. Germline values: CDR1 KGHDR, CDR2 SFDVKD. The CDR3 spells CATSDPDRPYNEQFF. The CDR3 DNA reads as TGTGCCACCAGTGATCCGGACAGGCCATACAATGAGCAGTTCTTC.